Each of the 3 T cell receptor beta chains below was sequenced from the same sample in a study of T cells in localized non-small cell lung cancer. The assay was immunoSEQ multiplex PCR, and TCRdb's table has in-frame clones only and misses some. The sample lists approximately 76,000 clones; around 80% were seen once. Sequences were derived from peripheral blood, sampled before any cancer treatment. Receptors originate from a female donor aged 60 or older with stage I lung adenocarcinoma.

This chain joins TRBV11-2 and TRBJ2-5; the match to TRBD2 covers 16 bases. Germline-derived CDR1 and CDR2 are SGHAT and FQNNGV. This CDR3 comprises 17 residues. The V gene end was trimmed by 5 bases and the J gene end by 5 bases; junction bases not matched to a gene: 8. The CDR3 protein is CASSLGLAGGPGETQYF. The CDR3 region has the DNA TGTGCCAGCAGCCTGGGACTAGCGGGGGGGCCAGGCGAGACCCAGTACTTC.

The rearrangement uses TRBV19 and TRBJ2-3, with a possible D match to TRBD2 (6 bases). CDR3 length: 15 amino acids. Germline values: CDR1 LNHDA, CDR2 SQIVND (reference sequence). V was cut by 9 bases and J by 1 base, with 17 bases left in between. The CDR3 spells CASRDFRVGTDTQYF. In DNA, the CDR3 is TGTGCCAGCAGGGACTTCCGTGTCGGCACAGATACGCAGTATTTT.

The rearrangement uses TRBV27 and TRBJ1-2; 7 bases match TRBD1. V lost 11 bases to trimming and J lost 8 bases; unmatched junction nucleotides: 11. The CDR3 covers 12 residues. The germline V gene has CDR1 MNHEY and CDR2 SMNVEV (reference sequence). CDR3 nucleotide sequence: TGTGCCGCAGGGGGTAACCCCTCAGGCTACACCTTC. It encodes CAAGGNPSGYTF.